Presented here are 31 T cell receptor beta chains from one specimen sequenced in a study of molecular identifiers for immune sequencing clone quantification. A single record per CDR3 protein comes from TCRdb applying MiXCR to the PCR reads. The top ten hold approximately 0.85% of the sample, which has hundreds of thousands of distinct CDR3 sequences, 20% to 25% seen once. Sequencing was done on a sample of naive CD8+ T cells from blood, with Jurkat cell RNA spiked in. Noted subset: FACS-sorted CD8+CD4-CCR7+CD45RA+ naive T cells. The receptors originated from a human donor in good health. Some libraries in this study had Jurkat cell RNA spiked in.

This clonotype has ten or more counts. In nucleotides, the CDR3 is TGTGCCAGCAGCCAGGACTACCGAAGCAGCACAGATACGCAGTATTTT. This codes for CASSQDYRSSTDTQYF. The J gene is TRBJ2-3, the V gene TRBV11-2; a weak D match, TRBD2 (6 bases). Germline lookup yields CDR1 SGHAT and CDR2 FQNNGV. V gave up 5 bases and J gave up 0 bases, with 15 bases separating them. This CDR3 is built from 16 residues.

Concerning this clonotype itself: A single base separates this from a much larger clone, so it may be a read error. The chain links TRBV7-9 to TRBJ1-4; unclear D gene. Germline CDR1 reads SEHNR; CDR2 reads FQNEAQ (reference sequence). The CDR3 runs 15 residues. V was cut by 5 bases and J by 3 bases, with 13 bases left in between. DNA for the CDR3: TGTGCCAGCAGCCACTATAGGGTTTCTAATGAAAAACTGTTTTTT. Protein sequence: CASSHYRVSNEKLFF.

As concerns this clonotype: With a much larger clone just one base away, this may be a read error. In DNA, the CDR3 is TGTGCCAGCAGTCAGTTAGCCCTTGCCTACGAGCAGTACTTC. Translating gives CASSQLALAYEQYF. The chain is built from TRBV28 and TRBJ2-7, with unresolved D. This CDR3 is 14 amino acids long. Germline loops: CDR1 MDHEN, CDR2 SYDVKM. The germline V and J ends were trimmed by 5 bases and 2 bases, with 13 bases remaining between them.

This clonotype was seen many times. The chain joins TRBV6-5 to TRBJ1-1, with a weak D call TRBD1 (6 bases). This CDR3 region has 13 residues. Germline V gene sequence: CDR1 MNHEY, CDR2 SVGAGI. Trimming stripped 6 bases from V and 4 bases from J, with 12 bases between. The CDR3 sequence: CASRIGGITEAFF. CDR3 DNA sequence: TGTGCCAGCAGGATAGGGGGAATCACTGAAGCTTTCTTT.

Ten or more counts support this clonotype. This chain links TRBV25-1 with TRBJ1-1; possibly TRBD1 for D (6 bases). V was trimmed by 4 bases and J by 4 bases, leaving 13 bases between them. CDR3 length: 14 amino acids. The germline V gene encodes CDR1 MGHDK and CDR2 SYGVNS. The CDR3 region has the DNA TGTGCCAGCAGTGCAAGACAGGCGGGCACTGAAGCTTTCTTT. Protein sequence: CASSARQAGTEAFF.

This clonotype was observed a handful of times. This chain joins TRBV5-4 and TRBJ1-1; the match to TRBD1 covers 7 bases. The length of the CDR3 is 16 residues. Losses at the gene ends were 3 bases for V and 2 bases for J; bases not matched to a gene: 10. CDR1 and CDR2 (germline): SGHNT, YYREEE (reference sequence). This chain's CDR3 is CASSSWAAGGNTEAFF. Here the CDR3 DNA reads TGTGCCAGCAGCTCCTGGGCTGCAGGGGGAAACACTGAAGCTTTCTTT.

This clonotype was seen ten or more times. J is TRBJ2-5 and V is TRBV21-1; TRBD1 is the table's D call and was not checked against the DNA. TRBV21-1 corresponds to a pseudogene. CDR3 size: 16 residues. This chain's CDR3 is CASSNNRGPYQETQYF. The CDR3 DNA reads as TGTGCCAGCAGCAACAACAGGGGCCCGTACCAAGAGACCCAGTACTTC.

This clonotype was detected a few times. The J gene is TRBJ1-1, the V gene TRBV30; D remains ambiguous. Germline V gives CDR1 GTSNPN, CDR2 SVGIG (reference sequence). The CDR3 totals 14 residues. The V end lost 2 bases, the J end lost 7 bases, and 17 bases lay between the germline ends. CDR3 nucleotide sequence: TGTGCCTGGAGTCCCCTAGGACTAGGCCTTGAAGCTTTCTTT. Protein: CAWSPLGLGLEAFF.

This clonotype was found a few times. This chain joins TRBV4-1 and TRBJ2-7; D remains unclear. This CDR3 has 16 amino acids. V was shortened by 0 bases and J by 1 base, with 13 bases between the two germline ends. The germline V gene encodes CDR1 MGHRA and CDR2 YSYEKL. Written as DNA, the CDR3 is TGCGCCAGCAGCCAAGATCGCTACGGACCATCCTACGAGCAGTACTTC. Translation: CASSQDRYGPSYEQYF.

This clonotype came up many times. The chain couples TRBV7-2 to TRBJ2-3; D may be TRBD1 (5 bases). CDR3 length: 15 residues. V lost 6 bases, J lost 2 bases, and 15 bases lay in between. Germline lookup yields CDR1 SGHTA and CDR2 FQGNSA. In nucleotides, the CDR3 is TGTGCCAGCAGTTTACCCGACAGCTACACAGATACGCAGTATTTT. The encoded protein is CASSLPDSYTDTQYF.

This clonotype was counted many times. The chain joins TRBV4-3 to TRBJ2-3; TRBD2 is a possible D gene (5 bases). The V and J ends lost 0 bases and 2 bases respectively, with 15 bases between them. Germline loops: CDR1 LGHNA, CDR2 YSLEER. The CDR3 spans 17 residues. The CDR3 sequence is CASSQDVGGASTDTQYF. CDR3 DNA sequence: TGCGCCAGCAGCCAAGATGTTGGAGGTGCATCCACAGATACGCAGTATTTT.

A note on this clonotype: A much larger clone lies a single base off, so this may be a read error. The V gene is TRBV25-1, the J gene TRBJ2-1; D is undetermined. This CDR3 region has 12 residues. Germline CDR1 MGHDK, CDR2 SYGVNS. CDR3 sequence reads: CASSEYLGEQSF. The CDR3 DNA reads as TGTGCCAGCAGTGAATATTTAGGTGAGCAGTCCTTC. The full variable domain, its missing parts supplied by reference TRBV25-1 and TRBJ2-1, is EADIYQTPRYLVIGTGKKITLECSQTMGHDKMYWYQQDPGMELHLIHYSYGVNSTEKGDLSSESTVSRIRTEHFPLTLESARPSHTSQYLCASSEYLGEQSFGPGTRLTVL.

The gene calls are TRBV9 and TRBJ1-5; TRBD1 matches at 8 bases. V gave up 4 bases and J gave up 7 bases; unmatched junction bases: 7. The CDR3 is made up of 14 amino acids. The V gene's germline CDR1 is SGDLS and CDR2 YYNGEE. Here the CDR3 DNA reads TGTGCCAGCAGCACAGGACAGGGAAAACAGCCCCAGCATTTT. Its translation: CASSTGQGKQPQHF.

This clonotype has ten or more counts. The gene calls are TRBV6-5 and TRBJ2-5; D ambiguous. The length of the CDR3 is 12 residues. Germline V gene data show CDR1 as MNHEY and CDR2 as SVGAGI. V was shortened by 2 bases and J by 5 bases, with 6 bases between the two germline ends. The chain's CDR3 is CASSYGEETQYF. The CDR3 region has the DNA TGTGCCAGCAGTTACGGAGAGGAGACCCAGTACTTC.

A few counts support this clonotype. The CDR3 DNA follows: TGTGCCAGCAGTTACCCTTCCCCTGGCAGGGGGCAACAGAACACCGGGGAGCTGTTTTTT. This codes for CASSYPSPGRGQQNTGELFF. V usage is TRBV6-2 or TRBV6-3 and J usage is TRBJ2-2; TRBD1 matches 8 bases. Trimming cost V 2 bases and J 1 base; bases outside gene matches: 15. This CDR3 is 20 amino acids long. In germline, CDR1 is MNHEY, CDR2 SVGEGT.

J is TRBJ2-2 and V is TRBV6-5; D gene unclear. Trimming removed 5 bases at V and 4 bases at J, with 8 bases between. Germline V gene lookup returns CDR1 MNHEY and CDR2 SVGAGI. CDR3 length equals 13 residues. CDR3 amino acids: CASSGRSTGELFF. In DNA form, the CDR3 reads TGTGCCAGCAGTGGACGGAGCACCGGGGAGCTGTTTTTT.

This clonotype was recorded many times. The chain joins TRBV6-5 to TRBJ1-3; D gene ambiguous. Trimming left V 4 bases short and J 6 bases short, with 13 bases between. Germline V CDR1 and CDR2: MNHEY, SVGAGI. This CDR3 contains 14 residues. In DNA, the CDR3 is TGTGCCAGCAGTTCGGCTAATCGGGTAAACACCATATATTTT. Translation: CASSSANRVNTIYF.

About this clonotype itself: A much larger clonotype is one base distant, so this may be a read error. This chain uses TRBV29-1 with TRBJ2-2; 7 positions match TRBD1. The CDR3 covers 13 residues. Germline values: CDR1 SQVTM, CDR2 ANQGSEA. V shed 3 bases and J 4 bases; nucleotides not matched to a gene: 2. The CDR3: CSVDRGTTGELFF. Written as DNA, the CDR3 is TGCAGCGTTGACAGGGGGACCACCGGGGAGCTGTTTTTT.

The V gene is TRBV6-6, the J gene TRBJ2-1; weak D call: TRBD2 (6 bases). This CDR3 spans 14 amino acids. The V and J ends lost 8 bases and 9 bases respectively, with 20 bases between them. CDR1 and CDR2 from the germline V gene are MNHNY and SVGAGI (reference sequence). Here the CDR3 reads CASGTYLRGGEQFF. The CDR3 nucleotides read TGTGCCAGCGGTACGTACCTTCGGGGAGGTGAGCAGTTCTTC.

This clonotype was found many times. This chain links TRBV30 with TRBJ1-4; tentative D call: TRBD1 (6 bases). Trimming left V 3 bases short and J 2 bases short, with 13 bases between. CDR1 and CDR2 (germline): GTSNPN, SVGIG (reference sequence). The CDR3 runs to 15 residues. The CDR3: CAWRPPGATNEKLFF. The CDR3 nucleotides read TGTGCCTGGAGGCCCCCGGGGGCGACTAATGAAAAACTGTTTTTT. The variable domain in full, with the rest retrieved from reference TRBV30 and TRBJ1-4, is SQTIHQWPATLVQPVGSPLSLECTVEGTSNPNLYWYRQAAGRGLQLLFYSVGIGQISSEVPQNLSASRPQDRQFILSSKKLLLSDSGFYLCAWRPPGATNEKLFFGSGTQLSVL.

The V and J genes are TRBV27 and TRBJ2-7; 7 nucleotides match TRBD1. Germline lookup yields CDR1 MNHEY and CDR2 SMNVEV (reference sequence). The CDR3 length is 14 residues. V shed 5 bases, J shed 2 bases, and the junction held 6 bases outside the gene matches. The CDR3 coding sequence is TGTGCCAGCAGTGCCGGGACAGTTGCCTACGAGCAGTACTTC. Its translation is CASSAGTVAYEQYF.

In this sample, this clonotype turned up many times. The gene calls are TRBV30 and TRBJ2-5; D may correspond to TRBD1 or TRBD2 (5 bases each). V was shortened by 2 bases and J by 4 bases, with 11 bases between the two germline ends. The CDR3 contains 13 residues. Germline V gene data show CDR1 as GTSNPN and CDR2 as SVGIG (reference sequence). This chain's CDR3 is CAWSPAGAETQYF. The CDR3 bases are TGTGCCTGGAGTCCCGCCGGGGCAGAGACCCAGTACTTC. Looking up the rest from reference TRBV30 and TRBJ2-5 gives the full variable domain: SQTIHQWPATLVQPVGSPLSLECTVEGTSNPNLYWYRQAAGRGLQLLFYSVGIGQISSEVPQNLSASRPQDRQFILSSKKLLLSDSGFYLCAWSPAGAETQYFGPGTRLLVL.

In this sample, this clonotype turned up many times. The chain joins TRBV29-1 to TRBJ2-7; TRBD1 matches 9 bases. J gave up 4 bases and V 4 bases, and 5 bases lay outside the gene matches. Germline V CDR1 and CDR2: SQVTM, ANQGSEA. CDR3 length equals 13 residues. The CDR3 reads CSVVRTGDYEQYF. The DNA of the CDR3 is TGCAGCGTTGTTCGGACAGGGGATTACGAGCAGTACTTC.

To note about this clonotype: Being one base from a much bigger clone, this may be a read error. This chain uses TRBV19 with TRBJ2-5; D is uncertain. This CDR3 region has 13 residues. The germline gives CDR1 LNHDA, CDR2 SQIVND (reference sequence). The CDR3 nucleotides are TGTGCCAGTATCGGTGGGGTTGAAGAGACCCGGTACTTC. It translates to CASIGGVEETRYF.

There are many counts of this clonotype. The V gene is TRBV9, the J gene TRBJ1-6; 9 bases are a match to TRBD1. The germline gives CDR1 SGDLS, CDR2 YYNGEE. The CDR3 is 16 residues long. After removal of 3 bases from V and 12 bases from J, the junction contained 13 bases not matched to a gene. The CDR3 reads CASSETGTGLEEPLHF. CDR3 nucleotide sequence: TGTGCCAGCAGCGAGACCGGGACAGGGTTGGAAGAACCCCTCCACTTT.

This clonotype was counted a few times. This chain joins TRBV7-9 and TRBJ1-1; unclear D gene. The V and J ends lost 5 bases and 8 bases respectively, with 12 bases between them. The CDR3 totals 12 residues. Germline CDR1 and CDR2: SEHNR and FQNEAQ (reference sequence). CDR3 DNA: TGTGCCAGCAGCCCCCCGTTTCGCGAAGCTTTCTTT. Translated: CASSPPFREAFF.

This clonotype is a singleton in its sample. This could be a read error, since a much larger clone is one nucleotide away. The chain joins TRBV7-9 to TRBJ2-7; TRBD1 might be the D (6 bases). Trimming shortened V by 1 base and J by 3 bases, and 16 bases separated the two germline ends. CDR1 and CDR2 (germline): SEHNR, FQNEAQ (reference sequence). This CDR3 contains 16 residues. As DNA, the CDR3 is TGTGCCAGCAGCTTAGGTCCGGAACAGGGTTTCTACGAGCAGTACTTC. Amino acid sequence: CASSLGPEQGFYEQYF.

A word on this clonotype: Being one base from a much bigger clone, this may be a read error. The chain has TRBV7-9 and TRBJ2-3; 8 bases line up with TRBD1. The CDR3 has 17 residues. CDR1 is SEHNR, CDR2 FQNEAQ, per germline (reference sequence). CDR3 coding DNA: TGTGTCAGCCAGCCCGCGACAGGGGATTGGGACACAGATACGCAGTATTTT. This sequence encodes CVSQPATGDWDTDTQYF. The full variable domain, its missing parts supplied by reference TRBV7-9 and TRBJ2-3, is DTGVSQNPRHKITKRGQNVTFRCDPISEHNRLYWYRQTLGQGPEFLTYFQNEAQLEKSRLLSDRFSAERPKGSFSTLEIQRTEQGDSAMYLCVSQPATGDWDTDTQYFGPGTRLTVL.

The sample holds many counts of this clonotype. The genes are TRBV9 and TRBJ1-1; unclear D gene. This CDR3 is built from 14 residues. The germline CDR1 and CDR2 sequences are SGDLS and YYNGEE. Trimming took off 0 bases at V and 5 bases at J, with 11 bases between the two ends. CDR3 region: CASSVGSDRTEAFF. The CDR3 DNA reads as TGTGCCAGCAGCGTAGGGTCGGATCGGACTGAAGCTTTCTTT.

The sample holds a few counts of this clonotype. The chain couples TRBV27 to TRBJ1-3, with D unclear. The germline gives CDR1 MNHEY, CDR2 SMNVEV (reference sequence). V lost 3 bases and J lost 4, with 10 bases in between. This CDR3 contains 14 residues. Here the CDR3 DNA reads TGTGCCAGCAGTTTGCAGGCAGGCGGAAACACCATATATTTT. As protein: CASSLQAGGNTIYF.

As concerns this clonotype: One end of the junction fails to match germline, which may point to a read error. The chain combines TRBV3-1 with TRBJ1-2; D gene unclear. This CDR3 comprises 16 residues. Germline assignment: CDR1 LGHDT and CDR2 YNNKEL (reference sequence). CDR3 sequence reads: CAGSQVARTANYGYTF. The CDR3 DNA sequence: TGTGCCGGCAGCCAAGTCGCCAGGACCGCCAACTATGGCTACACCTTC.